Listed below are T cell receptor beta chains from one sample, sequenced in a study of blood T cell repertoires in COVID-19. Assay used: immunoSEQ multiplex PCR; TCRdb lists only in-frame clones, some missing. The profile shows around 20,000 clones, 70% to 85% of them singletons. Specimen: peripheral blood. All receptors derive from a human donor in a cohort sampled during active COVID-19. The CDR3 runs from the conserved cysteine through the conserved F or W. A D gene is named only where the DNA matches it firmly. Not all rows give a size; the values are once, few, many and, for expanded clones, a class.

d_call	v_call	clone_size	j_call	cdr3_nt	cdr3_aa
.	TRBV3-1/TRBV3-2	.	TRBJ2-3	TGTGCCAGCAGCCAAGTACCTAGATTAGGTACGCAGTATTTT	CASSQVPRLGTQYF
.	TRBV3-1/TRBV3-2	.	TRBJ2-5	TGTGCCAGCAGCCACCCGGAAGCGCAAGAGACCCAGTACTTC	CASSHPEAQETQYF
TRBD2	TRBV19	few	TRBJ2-1	TGTGCCAGTAGTATAGGGGGAGAGGGAGGGAAGTTCTTC	CASSIGGEGGKFF
TRBD1	TRBV24-1	.	TRBJ2-3	TGTGCCACCAGTGATTTCACAGGGGGCACAGATACGCAGTATTTT	CATSDFTGGTDTQYF
.	TRBV6-5	.	TRBJ2-3	TGTGCCAGCAGTTACTCCATGTTGGGCTCTGATACGCAGTATTTT	CASSYSMLGSDTQYF
.	TRBV12-3/TRBV12-4	once	TRBJ1-1	TGTGCCACCCTGGTGGCGGGAGCTACTGAAGCTTTCTTT	CATLVAGATEAFF
TRBD1	TRBV6-6	.	TRBJ1-6	TGTGCCACGCGAATAACCGGGACAGTGAATTCACCCCTCCACTTT	CATRITGTVNSPLHF
TRBD1	TRBV28	.	TRBJ2-7	TGTGCCAGCAGTTTTCCGGCAACCGGGACAGGAGGTTTGTACGAGCAGTACTTC	CASSFPATGTGGLYEQYF
TRBD1	TRBV7-8	.	TRBJ2-3	TGTGCCAGCATGAGGGAACAGGGGACCCCCTCGGGTACGCAGTATTTT	CASMREQGTPSGTQYF
TRBD1	TRBV4-3	.	TRBJ1-2	TGCGCCAGCAGCTCTACGACAGGGTTTTCCCCTGGCTACACCTTC	CASSSTTGFSPGYTF
.	TRBV5-4	few	TRBJ1-6	TGTGCCAGCAGCTTGGGAAACTTTAATTCACCCCTCCACTTT	CASSLGNFNSPLHF
TRBD2	TRBV19	.	TRBJ2-7	TGTGCCAGTAGTATAGAGACTAGCGGCCACTACGAGCAGTACTTC	CASSIETSGHYEQYF
.	TRBV9	.	TRBJ1-6	TGTGCCAGCAGCGTCCAATGGAACGCAGGAGGTTCACCCCTCCACTTT	CASSVQWNAGGSPLHF
TRBD1	TRBV19	.	TRBJ2-3	TGTGCCAGTAGTGGGACAGGGTCCACAGATACGCAGTATTTT	CASSGTGSTDTQYF
TRBD1	TRBV10-3	.	TRBJ2-7	TGTGCCATCATGGGACAGGGGGCCTCCTACGAGCAGTACTTC	CAIMGQGASYEQYF
TRBD1	TRBV19	.	TRBJ2-1	TGTGCCAGTAGTACTCCCCCCGGACAGGGGTACAATGAGCAGTTCTTC	CASSTPPGQGYNEQFF
TRBD2	TRBV10-3	.	TRBJ2-7	TGTGCCATCAGCCTTCTAGCGGGAGAGGGCGAGCAGTACTTC	CAISLLAGEGEQYF
TRBD1	TRBV28	.	TRBJ1-5	TGTGCCAGCAGTAGAGGGACAGGGGGCGGTCAGCCCCAGCATTTT	CASSRGTGGGQPQHF
.	TRBV5-4	.	TRBJ1-1	TGTGCCAGCAGCTTACAAGGGGGCACTGAAGCTTTCTTT	CASSLQGGTEAFF